This entry describes one T cell receptor beta chain. Antigen: not known. The data belong to a study of identical twins. Study results and limitations: Twin pairs' shared out-of-frame alpha sequences were enriched in low generation probability. Weaker excess twin sharing was seen among beta out-of-frame sequences. The analysis was cross-sectional rather than longitudinal within donors. Abundant beta clonotypes from cord blood bore fewer insertions; memory repertoires lacked this pattern.

The germline CDR1 and CDR2 sequences are DFQATT and SNEGSKA (reference sequence). V dropped 3 bases and J dropped 3; count of bases not matched to a gene: 9. The length of the CDR3 is 16 residues. TCRdb reprocessed the 5' RACE reads with MiXCR, giving one entry per CDR3 protein. The sample has approximately 670,000 distinct CDR3 sequences, 5.5% to 6.5% seen once. This clonotype originated in a man aged 18 to 35 in good health. J is TRBJ2-4 and V is TRBV20-1; 9 bases fit TRBD2. Sample: naive T cells sorted from blood. The CDR3 region has the DNA TGCAGTGCTAGCGTTTCGGCTAGCGGGAACAAAAACATTCAGTACTTC. Protein product: CSASVSASGNKNIQYF.